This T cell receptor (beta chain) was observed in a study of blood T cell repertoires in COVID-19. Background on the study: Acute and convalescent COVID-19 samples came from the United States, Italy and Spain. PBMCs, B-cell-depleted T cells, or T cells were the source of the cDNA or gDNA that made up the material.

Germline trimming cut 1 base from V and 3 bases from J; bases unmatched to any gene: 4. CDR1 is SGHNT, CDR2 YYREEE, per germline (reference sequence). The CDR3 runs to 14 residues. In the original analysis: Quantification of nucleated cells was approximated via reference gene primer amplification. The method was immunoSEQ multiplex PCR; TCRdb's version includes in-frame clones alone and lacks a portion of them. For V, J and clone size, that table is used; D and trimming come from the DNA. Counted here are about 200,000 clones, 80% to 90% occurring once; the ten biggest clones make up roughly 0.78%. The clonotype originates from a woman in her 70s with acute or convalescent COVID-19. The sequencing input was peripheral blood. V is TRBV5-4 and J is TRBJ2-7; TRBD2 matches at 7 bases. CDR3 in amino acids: CASSLPGRGYEQYF. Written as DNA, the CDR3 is TGTGCCAGCAGCTTGCCGGGGAGGGGCTACGAGCAGTACTTC.